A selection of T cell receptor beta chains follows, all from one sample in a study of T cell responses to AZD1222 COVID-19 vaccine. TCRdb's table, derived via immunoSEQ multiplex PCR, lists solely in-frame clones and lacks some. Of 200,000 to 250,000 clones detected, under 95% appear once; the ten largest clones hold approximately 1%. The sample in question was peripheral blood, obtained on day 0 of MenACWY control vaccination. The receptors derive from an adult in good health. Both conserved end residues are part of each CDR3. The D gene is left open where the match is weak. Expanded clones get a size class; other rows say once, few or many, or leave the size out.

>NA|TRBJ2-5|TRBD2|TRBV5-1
CASTQDGGALETQYF
TGCGCCAGCACCCAAGACGGGGGGGCCTTAGAGACCCAGTACTTC
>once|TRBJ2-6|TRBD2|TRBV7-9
CASTAGRGANVLTF
TGTGCCAGCACGGCCGGGAGGGGGGCCAACGTCCTGACTTTC
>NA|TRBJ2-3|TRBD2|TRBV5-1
CASSSIAGGARSDTQYF
TGCGCCAGCAGCTCAATAGCGGGGGGAGCCAGATCAGATACGCAGTATTTT
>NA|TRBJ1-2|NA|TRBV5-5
CASSLRSKDYGYTF
TGTGCCAGCAGCTTGAGGTCAAAAGACTATGGCTACACCTTC
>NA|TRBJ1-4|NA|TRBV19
CASSIQATNEKLFF
TGTGCCAGTAGTATACAAGCAACTAATGAAAAACTGTTTTTT
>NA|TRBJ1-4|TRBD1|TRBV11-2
CASSLEGQGGFDEKLFF
TGTGCCAGCAGCTTGGAGGGACAGGGAGGGTTCGATGAAAAACTGTTTTTT
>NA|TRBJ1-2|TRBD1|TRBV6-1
CASSEQFGQGRGGGYTF
TGTGCCAGCAGTGAACAGTTTGGACAGGGCCGAGGAGGTGGCTACACCTTC
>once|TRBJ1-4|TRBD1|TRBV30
CAWKRTGRLKEKLFF
TGTGCCTGGAAAAGGACAGGGAGATTGAAAGAAAAACTGTTTTTT
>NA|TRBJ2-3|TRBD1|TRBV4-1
CASSQERGLNTDTQYF
TGCGCCAGCAGCCAAGAGAGGGGGCTGAACACAGATACGCAGTATTTT
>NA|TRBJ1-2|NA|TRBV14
CASSQWGSYTF
TGTGCCAGCAGCCAATGGGGGAGCTACACCTTC
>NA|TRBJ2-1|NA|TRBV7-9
CASSLGSWGYNEQFF
TGTGCCAGCAGCTTAGGTTCCTGGGGCTACAATGAGCAGTTCTTC
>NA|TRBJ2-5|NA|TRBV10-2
CASRERGFQETQYF
TGCGCCAGCAGGGAGAGGGGGTTCCAAGAGACCCAGTACTTC
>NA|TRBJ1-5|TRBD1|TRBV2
CASSGQGHQPQHF
TGTGCCAGCAGTGGACAGGGCCATCAGCCCCAGCATTTT
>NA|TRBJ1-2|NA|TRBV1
CTSSQECGQGTRDGSGYTF
TGCACCAGCAGCCAAGAATGTGGACAGGGGACCCGAGATGGGAGTGGCTACACCTTC
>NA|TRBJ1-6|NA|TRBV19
CASSAPYNSPLHF
TGTGCCAGTAGTGCCCCCTATAATTCACCCCTCCACTTT
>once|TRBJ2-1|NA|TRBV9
CASSPGGHQFF
TGTGCCAGCAGCCCCGGGGGGCATCAGTTCTTC
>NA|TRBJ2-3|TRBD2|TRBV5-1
CASSPGLATDTQYF
TGCGCCAGCAGCCCCGGACTAGCCACAGATACGCAGTATTTT
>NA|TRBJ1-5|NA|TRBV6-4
CASSESEGHQPQHF
TGTGCCAGCAGTGAATCCGAGGGGCATCAGCCCCAGCATTTT
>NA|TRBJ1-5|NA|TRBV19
CASTLVGGDQPQHF
TGTGCCAGTACCCTGGTAGGGGGTGATCAGCCCCAGCATTTT
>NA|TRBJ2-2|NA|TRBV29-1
CSVGSTGELFF
TGCAGCGTTGGGTCCACCGGGGAGCTGTTTTTT
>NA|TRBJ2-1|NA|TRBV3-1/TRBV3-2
CASSQDGAALYNEQFF
TGTGCCAGCAGCCAAGATGGGGCCGCCCTGTACAATGAGCAGTTCTTC
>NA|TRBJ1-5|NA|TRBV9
CASSVDGSNQPQHF
TGTGCCAGCAGCGTAGACGGTAGCAATCAGCCCCAGCATTTT
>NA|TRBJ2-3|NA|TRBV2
CASSETGGLLSSTDTQYF
TGTGCCAGCAGTGAAACTGGGGGCCTCCTTTCTAGCACAGATACGCAGTATTTT
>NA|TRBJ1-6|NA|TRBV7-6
CASSLKGDSPLHF
TGTGCCAGCAGCTTAAAAGGGGATTCACCCCTCCACTTT
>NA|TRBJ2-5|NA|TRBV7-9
CASSSKTPGEGQETQYF
TGTGCCAGCAGCTCAAAAACCCCAGGGGAGGGTCAAGAGACCCAGTACTTC
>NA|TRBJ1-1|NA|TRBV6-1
CASSDAGRNTEAFF
TGTGCCAGCAGTGATGCCGGGAGGAACACTGAAGCTTTCTTT
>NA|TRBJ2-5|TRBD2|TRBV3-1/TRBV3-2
CASNRWGLAGGPQETQYF
TGTGCCAGCAATAGGTGGGGACTAGCGGGGGGACCCCAAGAGACCCAGTACTTC
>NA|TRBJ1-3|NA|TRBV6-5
CASSSEVISGNTIYF
TGTGCCAGCAGTTCGGAGGTTATCTCTGGAAACACCATATATTTT
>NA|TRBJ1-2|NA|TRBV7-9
CASSLAGTPNYGYTF
TGTGCCAGCAGCTTAGCGGGGACTCCTAACTATGGCTACACCTTC
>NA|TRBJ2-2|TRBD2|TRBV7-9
CASSLAGRGEHGELFF
TGTGCCAGCAGCTTAGCCGGTCGGGGGGAACACGGGGAGCTGTTTTTT
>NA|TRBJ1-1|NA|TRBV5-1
CASSLNRNTEAFF
TGCGCCAGCAGCTTGAACAGGAACACTGAAGCTTTCTTT
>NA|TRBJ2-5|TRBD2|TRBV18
CASSPPSGGPGETQYF
TGTGCCAGCTCACCTCCCTCGGGGGGGCCTGGTGAGACCCAGTACTTC
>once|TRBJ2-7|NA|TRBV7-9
CASSPHRAGDYEQYF
TGTGCCAGCAGCCCACACAGGGCAGGGGACTACGAGCAGTACTTC
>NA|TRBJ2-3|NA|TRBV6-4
CASSDSPRRGRRTDTQYF
TGTGCCAGCAGTGACTCCCCTAGGAGAGGAAGGCGCACAGATACGCAGTATTTT
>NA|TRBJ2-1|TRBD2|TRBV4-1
CASSRAGGPNEQFF
TGCGCCAGCAGTAGGGCGGGGGGGCCCAATGAGCAGTTCTTC
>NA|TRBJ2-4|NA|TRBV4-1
CASSQDRDPGAVKNIQYF
TGCGCCAGCAGCCAAGATCGGGACCCGGGGGCGGTCAAAAACATTCAGTACTTC
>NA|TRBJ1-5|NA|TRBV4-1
CASSLDLSGSNQPQHF
TGCGCCAGCAGCCTAGATCTCTCGGGGAGCAATCAGCCCCAGCATTTT
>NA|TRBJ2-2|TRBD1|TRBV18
CASRQGANTGELFF
TGTGCCAGCCGACAGGGGGCGAACACCGGGGAGCTGTTTTTT
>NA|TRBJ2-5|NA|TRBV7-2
CASSRTWETQYF
TGTGCCAGCAGCCGGACTTGGGAGACCCAGTACTTC
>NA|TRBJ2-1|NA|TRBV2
CASRARGGVNEQFF
TGTGCCAGTCGGGCCAGAGGAGGGGTGAATGAGCAGTTCTTC
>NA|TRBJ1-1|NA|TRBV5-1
CASSSGTGPEAFF
TGCGCCAGCAGCTCAGGTACGGGGCCCGAAGCTTTCTTT
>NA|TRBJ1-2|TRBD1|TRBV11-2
CASSKGQGAYTF
TGTGCCAGCAGCAAAGGGCAGGGGGCTTACACCTTC
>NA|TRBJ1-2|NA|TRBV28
CASGSGHPPYGYTF
TGTGCCAGCGGCTCGGGACACCCCCCCTATGGCTACACCTTC
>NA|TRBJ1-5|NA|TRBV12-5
CASARDGGHQHF
TGTGCTAGTGCTAGGGACGGAGGCCACCAGCATTTT
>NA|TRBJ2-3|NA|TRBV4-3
CASSQEQRDTQYF
TGCGCCAGCAGCCAAGAACAGCGAGATACGCAGTATTTT
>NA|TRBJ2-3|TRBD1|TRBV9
CASSVGGGLTDTQYF
TGTGCCAGCAGCGTAGGAGGGGGCCTCACAGATACGCAGTATTTT
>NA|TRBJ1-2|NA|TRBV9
CPRTVNYGYTF
TGTCCCCGGACAGTAAACTATGGCTACACCTTC
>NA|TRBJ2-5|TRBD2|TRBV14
CASSQALAGMETQYF
TGTGCCAGCAGCCAAGCTCTAGCGGGGATGGAGACCCAGTACTTC
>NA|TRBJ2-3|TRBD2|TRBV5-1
CASSASGGGDTQYF
TGCGCCAGCAGCGCTAGCGGGGGGGGAGATACGCAGTATTTT
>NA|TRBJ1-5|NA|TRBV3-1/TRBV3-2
CASSQGASQPQHF
TGTGCCAGCAGCCAGGGGGCCAGTCAGCCCCAGCATTTT
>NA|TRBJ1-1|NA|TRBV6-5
CASSYSGEKNTEAFF
TGTGCCAGCAGTTACTCAGGGGAAAAGAACACTGAAGCTTTCTTT
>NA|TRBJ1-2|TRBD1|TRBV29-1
CSVLTYRTGAGGYTF
TGCAGCGTTCTTACCTACCGGACAGGGGCGGGTGGCTACACCTTC
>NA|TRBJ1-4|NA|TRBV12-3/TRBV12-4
CASSLWQEKLFF
TGTGCCAGCAGTTTATGGCAGGAAAAACTGTTTTTT
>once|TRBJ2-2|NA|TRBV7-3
CASSRDGGNTGELFF
TGTGCCAGCAGCCGCGATGGGGGAAACACCGGGGAGCTGTTTTTT